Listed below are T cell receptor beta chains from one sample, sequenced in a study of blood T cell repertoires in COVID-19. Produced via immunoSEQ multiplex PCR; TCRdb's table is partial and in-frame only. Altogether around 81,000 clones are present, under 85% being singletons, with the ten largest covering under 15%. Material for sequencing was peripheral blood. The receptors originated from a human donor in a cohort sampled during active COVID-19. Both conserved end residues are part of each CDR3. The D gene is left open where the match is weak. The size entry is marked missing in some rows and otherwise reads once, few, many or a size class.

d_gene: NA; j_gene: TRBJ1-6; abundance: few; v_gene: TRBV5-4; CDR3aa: CASSSDRISRSPLHF; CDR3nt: TGTGCCAGCAGCTCGGACAGAATCTCTCGGTCACCCCTCCACTTT
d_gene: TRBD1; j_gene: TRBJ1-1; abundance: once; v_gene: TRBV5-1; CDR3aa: CASSWSDRGNTEAFF; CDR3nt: TGCGCCAGCAGCTGGAGTGACAGGGGGAACACTGAAGCTTTCTTT
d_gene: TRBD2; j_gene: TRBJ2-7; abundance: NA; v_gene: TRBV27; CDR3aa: CASSLRLPGSGGFYEQYF; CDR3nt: TGTGCCAGCAGTTTACGGCTTCCTGGTAGCGGGGGGTTCTACGAGCAGTACTTC
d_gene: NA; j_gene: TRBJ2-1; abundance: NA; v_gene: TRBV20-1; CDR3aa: CSASVRSSYNEQFF; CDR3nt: TGCAGTGCTAGTGTCAGAAGCTCCTACAATGAGCAGTTCTTC
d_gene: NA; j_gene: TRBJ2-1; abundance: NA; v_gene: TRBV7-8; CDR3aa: CASSWPGLTYNEQFF; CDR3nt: TGTGCCAGCAGCTGGCCGGGACTTACCTACAATGAGCAGTTCTTC
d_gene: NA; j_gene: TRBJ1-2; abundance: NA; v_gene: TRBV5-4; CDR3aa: CASRSHEDYGYTF; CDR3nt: TGTGCCAGCAGATCTCATGAGGACTATGGCTACACCTTC
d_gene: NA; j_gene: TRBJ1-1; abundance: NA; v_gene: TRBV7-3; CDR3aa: CASSSGQNTEAFF; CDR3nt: TGTGCCAGCAGCTCTGGACAGAACACTGAAGCTTTCTTT
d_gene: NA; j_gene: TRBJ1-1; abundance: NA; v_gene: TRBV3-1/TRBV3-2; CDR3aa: CASSPQGRNTEAFF; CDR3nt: TGTGCCAGCAGCCCGCAGGGGAGAAACACTGAAGCTTTCTTT
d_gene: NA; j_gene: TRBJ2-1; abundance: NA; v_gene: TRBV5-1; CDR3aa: CASSSLFGQRRREQFF; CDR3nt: TGCGCCAGCAGCTCTCTCTTCGGACAGCGACGACGTGAGCAGTTCTTC
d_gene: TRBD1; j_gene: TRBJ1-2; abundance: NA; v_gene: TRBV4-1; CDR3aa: CASSQAWTGVYGYTF; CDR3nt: TGCGCCAGCAGCCAAGCTTGGACAGGGGTCTATGGCTACACCTTC
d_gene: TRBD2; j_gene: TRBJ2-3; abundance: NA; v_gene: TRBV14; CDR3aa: CASSRLRGGGPTDTQYF; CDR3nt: TGTGCCAGCAGCCGCCTGAGGGGCGGGGGACCCACAGATACGCAGTATTTT
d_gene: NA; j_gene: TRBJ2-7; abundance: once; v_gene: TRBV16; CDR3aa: CASSQGGGDLGEQYF; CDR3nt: TGTGCCAGCAGCCAAGGAGGGGGCGATTTGGGCGAGCAGTACTTC
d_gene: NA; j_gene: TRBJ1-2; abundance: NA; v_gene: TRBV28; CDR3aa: CASSSGQYGYTF; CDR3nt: TGTGCCAGCAGTTCTGGACAGTATGGCTACACCTTC
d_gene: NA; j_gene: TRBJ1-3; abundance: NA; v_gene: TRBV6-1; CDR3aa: CASSERGGLLSGNTIYF; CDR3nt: TGTGCCAGCAGTGAACGGGGGGGGCTACTCTCTGGAAACACCATATATTTT
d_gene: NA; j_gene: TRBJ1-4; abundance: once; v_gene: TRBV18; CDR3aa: CASSPRGTANEKLFF; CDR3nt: TGTGCCAGCTCACCAAGGGGTACGGCTAATGAAAAACTGTTTTTT
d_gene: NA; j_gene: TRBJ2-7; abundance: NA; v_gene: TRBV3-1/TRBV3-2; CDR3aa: CASTTHGGSYEQYF; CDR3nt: TGTGCCAGCACCACTCACGGGGGCTCCTACGAGCAGTACTTC
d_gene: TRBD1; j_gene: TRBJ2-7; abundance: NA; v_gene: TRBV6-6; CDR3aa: CASSPPGQGLSYEQYF; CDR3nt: TGTGCCAGCAGCCCTCCGGGACAGGGATTGAGCTACGAGCAGTACTTC
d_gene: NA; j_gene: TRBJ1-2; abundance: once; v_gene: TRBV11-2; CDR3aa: CASSRIGTLTGYTF; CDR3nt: TGTGCCAGCAGCCGAATCGGGACACTAACAGGCTACACCTTC
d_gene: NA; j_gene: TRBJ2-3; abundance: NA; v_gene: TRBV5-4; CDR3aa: CASSFASRTDTQYF; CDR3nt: TGTGCCAGCAGCTTCGCGTCTAGGACAGATACGCAGTATTTT
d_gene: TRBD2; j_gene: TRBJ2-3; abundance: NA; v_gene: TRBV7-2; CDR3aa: CASSLGLAGGTDTQYF; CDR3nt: TGTGCCAGCAGCTTAGGCCTAGCGGGGGGAACAGATACGCAGTATTTT
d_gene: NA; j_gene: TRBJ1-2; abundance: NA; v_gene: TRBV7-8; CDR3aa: CASSSQGTAMDGYTF; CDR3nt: TGTGCCAGCAGCTCCCAGGGTACGGCTATGGACGGCTACACCTTC
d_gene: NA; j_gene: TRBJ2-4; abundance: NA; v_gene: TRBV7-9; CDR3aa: CASSLTQGPDIQYF; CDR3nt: TGTGCCAGCAGCTTAACCCAGGGGCCTGACATTCAGTACTTC
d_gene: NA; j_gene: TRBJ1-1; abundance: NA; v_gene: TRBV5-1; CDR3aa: CASSSQTANTEAFF; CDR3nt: TGCGCCAGCAGCTCCCAGACAGCGAACACTGAAGCTTTCTTT
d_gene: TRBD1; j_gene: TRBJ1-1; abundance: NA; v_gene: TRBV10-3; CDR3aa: CAISESTGGNTEAFF; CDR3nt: TGTGCCATCAGTGAGTCGACAGGGGGGAACACTGAAGCTTTCTTT
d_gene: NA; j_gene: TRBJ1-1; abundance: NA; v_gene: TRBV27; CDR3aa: CASSSGQPQREAFF; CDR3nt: TGTGCCAGCAGTTCTGGACAGCCTCAACGTGAAGCTTTCTTT
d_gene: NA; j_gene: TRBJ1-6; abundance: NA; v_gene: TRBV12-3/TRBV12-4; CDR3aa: CASQGFRSPLHF; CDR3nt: TGTGCCAGTCAGGGTTTTCGGTCACCCCTCCACTTT
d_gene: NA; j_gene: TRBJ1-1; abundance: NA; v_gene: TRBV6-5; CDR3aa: CASSSSGNTEAFF; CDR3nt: TGTGCCAGCAGTAGTTCAGGCAACACTGAAGCTTTCTTT